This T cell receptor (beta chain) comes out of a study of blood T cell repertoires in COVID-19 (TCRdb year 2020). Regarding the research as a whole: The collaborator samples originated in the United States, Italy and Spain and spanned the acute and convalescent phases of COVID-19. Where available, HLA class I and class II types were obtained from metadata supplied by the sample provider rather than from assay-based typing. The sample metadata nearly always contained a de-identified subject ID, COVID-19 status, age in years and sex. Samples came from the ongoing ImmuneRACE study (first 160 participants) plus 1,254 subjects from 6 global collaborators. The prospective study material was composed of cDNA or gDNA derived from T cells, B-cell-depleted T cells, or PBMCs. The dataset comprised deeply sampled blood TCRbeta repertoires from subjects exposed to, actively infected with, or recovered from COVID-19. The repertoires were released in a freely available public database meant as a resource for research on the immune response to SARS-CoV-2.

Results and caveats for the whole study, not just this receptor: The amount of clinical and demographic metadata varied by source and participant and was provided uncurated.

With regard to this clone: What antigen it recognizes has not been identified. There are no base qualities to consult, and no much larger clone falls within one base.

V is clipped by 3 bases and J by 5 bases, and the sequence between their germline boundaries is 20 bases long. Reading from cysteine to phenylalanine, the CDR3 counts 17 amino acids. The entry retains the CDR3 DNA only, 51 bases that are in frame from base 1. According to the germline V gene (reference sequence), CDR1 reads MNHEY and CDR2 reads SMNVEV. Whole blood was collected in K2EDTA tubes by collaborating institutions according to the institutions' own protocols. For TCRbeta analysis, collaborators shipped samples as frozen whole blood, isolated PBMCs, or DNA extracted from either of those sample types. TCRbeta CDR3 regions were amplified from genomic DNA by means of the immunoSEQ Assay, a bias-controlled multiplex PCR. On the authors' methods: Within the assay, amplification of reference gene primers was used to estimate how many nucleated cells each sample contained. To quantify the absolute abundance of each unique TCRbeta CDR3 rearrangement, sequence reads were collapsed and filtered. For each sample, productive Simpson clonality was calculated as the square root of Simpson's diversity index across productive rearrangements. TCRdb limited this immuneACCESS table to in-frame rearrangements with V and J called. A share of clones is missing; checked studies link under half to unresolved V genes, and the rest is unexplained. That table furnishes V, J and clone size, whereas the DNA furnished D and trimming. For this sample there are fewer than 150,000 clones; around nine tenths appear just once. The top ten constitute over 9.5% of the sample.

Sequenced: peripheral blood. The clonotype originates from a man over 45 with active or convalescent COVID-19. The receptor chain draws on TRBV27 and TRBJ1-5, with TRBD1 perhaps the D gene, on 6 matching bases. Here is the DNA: TGTGCCAGCAGTTTGACGCCCCCCCGGCAGGGGTATCAGCCCCAGCATTTT. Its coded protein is CASSLTPPRQGYQPQHF.